The TCR beta chain described here comes from a study of CD8+CD57+ T cells in acquired aplastic anemia (dated by TCRdb to the late 2010s). A note on the overall study: Extracted DNA from sorted CD4+ and CD8+ cells averaged around 3.2 ug, ranging from about 0.17 to 27.4 ug. CD8+CD57+ expansion was defined as frequency above the mean frequency observed in healthy subjects. Findings and caveats that apply to the study as a whole: Roughly 30 CD8+ CDR3 sequences were shared between patients and controls but appeared highly expressed in patients and within their immunodominant clones. Between patients and healthy controls, no significant difference in CD8+ Simpson's diversity was found (P=0.060).

Expansion of CD8+CD57+ cells had been shown by flow cytometry in the patients chosen for sequencing. Every patient had a diagnosis of severe acquired aplastic anemia based on International Study of Aplastic Anemia and Agranulocytosis and Camitta criteria. At the time blood was sampled, none of the patients had received any therapy. In the study, sorted CD4+ and CD8+ blood T cells from patients with severe aplastic anemia and from healthy subjects underwent deep sequencing of TCR repertoires. Patients were enrolled in the USA under clinicaltrials.gov protocols 00001620, 01623167, 00001397, 00071045, 00081523 and 00961064. Ficoll-Paque density gradient centrifugation was used to isolate peripheral blood mononuclear cells. Before DNA was extracted, CD4+ and CD8+ T cells were sorted using either FACS or magnetic beads. The CDR3 goes from the cysteine to the phenylalanine over 15 residues. The kept DNA is CDR3 alone, 45 bases in frame from the first base. V trim: 6 bases; J trim: 5 bases; unmatched bases: 11. Reading the germline V gene gives CDR1 MNHNS and CDR2 SASEGT.

Only a few counts were recorded for this clonotype. Its antigen target is currently unknown. Base qualities are not provided; no much larger clone lies one nucleotide away. Profiling of TCR beta VDJ combinations and CDR3 sequences used genomic DNA as the template. An Illumina HiSeq 2000 was used for TCR repertoire sequencing. In the authors' own workflow: Repertoires were assessed using TRBV/TRBJ rearrangement plots, CDR3 size and DJ length profiles, and Simpson's diversity index. The most abundant DNA sequence in the deep sequencing data was defined as the immunodominant clone. CDR3 amino acid sequences were screened for sharing across subjects and compared with published repertoires and the VDJdb database. The public reads were reanalyzed by TCRdb: fastp trimming at Q25, MiXCR alignment, in-frame beta chains only. When rows share a CDR3 protein, they turn into one entry using the most common DNA and genes. The V and J calls come from TCRdb's annotation, not from the publication. Recorded for this sample are 75,000 to 100,000 distinct CDR3 sequences; approximately 73% of them occurred a single time. The ten largest clonotypes hold 50% to 70% of the sample.

The chain is made from TRBV6-1 and TRBJ2-5, with 8 bases aligning to TRBD2. Sequenced sample: sorted CD4+, CD8+, or CD8+CD57+ T cells (not recorded which) from PBMCs. The TCR was taken from a human donor with aplastic anemia. The DNA reads TGTGCCAGCAGGCAGGGACTAGGGGGTGGCGAGACCCAGTACTTC. Its protein is CASRQGLGGGETQYF.